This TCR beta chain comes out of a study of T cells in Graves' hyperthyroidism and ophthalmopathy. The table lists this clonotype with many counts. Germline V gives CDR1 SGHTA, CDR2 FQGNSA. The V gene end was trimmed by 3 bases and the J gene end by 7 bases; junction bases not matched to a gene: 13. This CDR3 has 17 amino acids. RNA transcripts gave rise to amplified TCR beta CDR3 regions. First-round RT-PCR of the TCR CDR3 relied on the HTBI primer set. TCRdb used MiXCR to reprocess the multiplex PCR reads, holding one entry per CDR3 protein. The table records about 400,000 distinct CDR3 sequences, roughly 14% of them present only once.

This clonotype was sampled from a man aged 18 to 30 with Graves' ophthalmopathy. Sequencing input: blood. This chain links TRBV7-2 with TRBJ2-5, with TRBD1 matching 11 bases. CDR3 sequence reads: CASSLLAGQGVYGTQYF. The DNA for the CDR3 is TGTGCCAGCAGCTTGCTCGCGGGACAGGGGGTTTATGGGACCCAGTACTTC. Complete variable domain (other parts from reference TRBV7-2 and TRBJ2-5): GAGVSQSPSNKVTEKGKDVELRCDPISGHTALYWYRQSLGQGLEFLIYFQGNSAPDKSGLPSDRFSAERTGGSVSTLTIQRTQQEDSAVYLCASSLLAGQGVYGTQYFGPGTRLLVL.